This section outlines one T cell receptor (beta chain) sequence together with its context. Its antigen specificity is not known. Per-base quality was not reported, and no clone a single base away is much larger than it. These data are taken from a study of blood T cell repertoires in COVID-19 (dated by TCRdb to the early 2020s). For context, the study as a whole: Samples from collaborators originated in the United States, Italy and Spain and spanned both the acute and convalescent phases of COVID-19. The prospective study material was composed of cDNA or gDNA derived from T cells, B-cell-depleted T cells, or PBMCs. Deeply sampled blood TCRbeta repertoires from subjects exposed to, actively infected with, or recovered from COVID-19 were included in the dataset. The repertoires were made available in a free public database intended to serve as a resource for research on the immune response to SARS-CoV-2. Samples came from the ongoing ImmuneRACE study (first 160 participants) plus 1,254 subjects from 6 global collaborators. Sample metadata almost always included a de-identified subject ID, COVID-19 status, age in years and sex. Where HLA class I and class II types were available, the types were taken from metadata supplied by the sample provider, not from assay-based typing.

Study-level results and caveats: Clinical and demographic metadata were provided uncurated, with the amount varying by source and participant.

Sequences MDHEN (CDR1) and SYDVKM (CDR2) are obtained from the germline V gene. The CDR3 covers 15 residues, taking in both the cysteine and the phenylalanine. Only CDR3 DNA remains: 45 bases, in frame from the first base. The V and J ends are trimmed by 2 bases and 4 bases, leaving 15 bases between them. Each collaborating institution followed its own protocols to collect whole blood in K2EDTA tubes. Collaborator samples were shipped for TCRbeta analysis as frozen whole blood, isolated PBMCs, or DNA extracted from either sample type. TCRbeta CDR3 regions were amplified from genomic DNA using the immunoSEQ Assay, a bias-controlled multiplex PCR. In the source study's methods: The number of nucleated cells in each sample was estimated by amplification of reference gene primers within the assay. Sequence reads were collapsed and filtered to measure the absolute abundance of every unique TCRbeta CDR3 rearrangement. For each sample, productive Simpson clonality was calculated by taking the square root of Simpson's diversity index across productive rearrangements. The table was pulled from immuneACCESS by TCRdb, which kept in-frame rearrangements only. Such tables lose some clones; where checked, under half of the loss comes from unresolved V genes, and the rest has no known cause. V and J calls and clone size are those listed in that table; D and trimming were worked out from the DNA. This sample holds about 250,000 clones; 85% to 90% were observed only once. The ten largest clones take up 1.3% to 1.5% of the sample.

This sequence was found in a man at least 80 years old with acute or convalescent COVID-19. The rearrangement combines TRBV28 with TRBJ2-7, with the D gene uncertain. Specimen: peripheral blood. The DNA sequence follows: TGTGCCAGCAGTTTAGAAGCAGGCCTGGCTTACGAGCAGTACTTC. Its amino acids are CASSLEAGLAYEQYF.